The following is a TCR beta chain sequence with its context. This sample was taken from a study of blood T cell repertoires in COVID-19. The germline CDR1 and CDR2 sequences are MNHEY and SVGAGI. This CDR3 contains 14 residues. The ends lost 6 bases at V and 5 bases at J; junction bases unmatched: 7. As handled by the study authors: From reference gene primer amplification, estimates of nucleated cell counts were derived. Clones were read by immunoSEQ multiplex PCR, and TCRdb kept only the in-frame ones, dropping some. V and J calls and clone size follow that table, whereas D and trimming were derived from the DNA. The sample records 20,000 to 25,000 clones, 85% to 90% being singletons.

The chain employs TRBV6-5 and TRBJ2-3; 8 bases agree with TRBD2. The sequence was collected from a woman aged 80 or over with active COVID-19. Material: peripheral blood. This CDR3 is CASRPGGAGDTQYF. CDR3 sequence (DNA): TGTGCCAGCAGACCCGGGGGGGCCGGAGATACGCAGTATTTT.